This T cell receptor beta chain was sequenced during a study of T-cell memory formation after mild COVID-19. Study overall: Clusters of TCRs were largely donor specific.

In this sample, this clonotype turned up many times. The antigen remains undetermined. The CDR3 runs to 15 residues. V dropped 4 bases and J dropped 4; count of bases not matched to a gene: 5. Germline lookup yields CDR1 MNHNY and CDR2 SVGAGI (reference sequence). Findings and limits, study-wide: Mainly CM and EM harbored the contracting CD4+ clones; mainly EMRA harbored the CD8+ ones. Researchers could not confirm that second-wave clones peaking on day 37 targeted SARS-CoV-2.

Constant-segment primers and 5'RACE yielded cDNA libraries for TCR alpha and TCR beta, each carrying sample barcodes and UMIs. TCRdb reprocessed the 5' RACE reads via MiXCR and lists one record per CDR3 protein. The repertoire has under 450,000 distinct CDR3 sequences, 20% to 25% of them found once; the top ten carry roughly 23%. J is TRBJ2-2 and V is TRBV6-6, with 8 bases identical to TRBD2. The TCR sequence derives from a man between 18 and 35 years old who had mild COVID-19 (a few samples of this study predate the infection). Cell type and time point are not known. Sequencing was carried out using PBMCs or a T cell subset sorted from them (not recorded which). Here the CDR3 reads CASSSTGGVTGELFF. The CDR3 DNA reads as TGTGCCAGCAGTTCCACGGGGGGGGTCACCGGGGAGCTGTTTTTT.